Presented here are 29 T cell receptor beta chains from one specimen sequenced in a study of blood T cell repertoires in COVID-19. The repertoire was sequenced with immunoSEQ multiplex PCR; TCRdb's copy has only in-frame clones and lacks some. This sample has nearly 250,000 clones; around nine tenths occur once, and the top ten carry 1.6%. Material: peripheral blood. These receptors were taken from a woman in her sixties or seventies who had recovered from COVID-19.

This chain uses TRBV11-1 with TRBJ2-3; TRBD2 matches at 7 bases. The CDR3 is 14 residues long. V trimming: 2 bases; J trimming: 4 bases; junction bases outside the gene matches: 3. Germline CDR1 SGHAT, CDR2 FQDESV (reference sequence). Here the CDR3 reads CASSLMGGADTQYF. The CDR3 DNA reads TGTGCCAGCAGCTTAATGGGGGGGGCAGATACGCAGTATTTT.

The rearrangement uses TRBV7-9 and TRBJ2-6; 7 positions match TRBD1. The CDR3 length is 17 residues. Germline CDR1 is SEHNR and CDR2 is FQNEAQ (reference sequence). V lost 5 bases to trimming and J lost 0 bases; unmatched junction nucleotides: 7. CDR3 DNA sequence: TGTGCCAGCAGCGAGCCGGGACAGAGCTCTGGGGCCAACGTCCTGACTTTC. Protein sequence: CASSEPGQSSGANVLTF.

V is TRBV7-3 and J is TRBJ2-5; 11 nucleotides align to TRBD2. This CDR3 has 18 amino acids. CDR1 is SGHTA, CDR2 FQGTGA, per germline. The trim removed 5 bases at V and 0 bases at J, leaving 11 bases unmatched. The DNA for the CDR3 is TGTGCCAGCAGCCAGGGGGCTAGCGGGGGGCGATACCAAGAGACCCAGTACTTC. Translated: CASSQGASGGRYQETQYF.

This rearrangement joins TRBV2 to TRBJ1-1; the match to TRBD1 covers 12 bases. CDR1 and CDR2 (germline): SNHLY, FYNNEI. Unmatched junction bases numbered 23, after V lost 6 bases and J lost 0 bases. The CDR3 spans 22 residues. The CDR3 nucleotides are TGTGCCAGCAGGCTCCGTCCTAACCGGGACAGGGGGCGCGTGGTGGTGAACACTGAAGCTTTCTTT. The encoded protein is CASRLRPNRDRGRVVVNTEAFF. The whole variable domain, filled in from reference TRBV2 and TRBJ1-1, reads EPEVTQTPSHQVTQMGQEVILRCVPISNHLYFYWYRQILGQKVEFLVSFYNNEISEKSEIFDDQFSVERPDGSNFTLKIRSTKLEDSAMYFCASRLRPNRDRGRVVVNTEAFFGQGTRLTVV.

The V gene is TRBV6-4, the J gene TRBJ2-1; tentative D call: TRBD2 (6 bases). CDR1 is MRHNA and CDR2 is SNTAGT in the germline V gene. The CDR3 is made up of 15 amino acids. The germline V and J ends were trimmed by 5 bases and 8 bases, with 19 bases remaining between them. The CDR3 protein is CASSPSGDPGDEQFF. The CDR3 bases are TGTGCCAGCAGTCCGTCGGGGGACCCTGGCGATGAGCAGTTCTTC.

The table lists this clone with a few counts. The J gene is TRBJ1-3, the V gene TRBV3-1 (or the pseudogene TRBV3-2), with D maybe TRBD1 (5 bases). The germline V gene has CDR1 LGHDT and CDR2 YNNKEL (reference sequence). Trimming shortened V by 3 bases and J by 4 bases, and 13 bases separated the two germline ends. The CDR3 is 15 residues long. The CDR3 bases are TGTGCCAGCAGCCAGGGGGTTGGAGGGGGAAACACCATATATTTT. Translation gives CASSQGVGGGNTIYF.

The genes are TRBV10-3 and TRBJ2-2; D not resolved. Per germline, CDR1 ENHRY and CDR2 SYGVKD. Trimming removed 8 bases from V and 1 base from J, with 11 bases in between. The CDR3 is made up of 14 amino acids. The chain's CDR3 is CAIQAALNTGELFF. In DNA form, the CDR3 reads TGTGCCATCCAGGCAGCCTTGAACACCGGGGAGCTGTTTTTT.

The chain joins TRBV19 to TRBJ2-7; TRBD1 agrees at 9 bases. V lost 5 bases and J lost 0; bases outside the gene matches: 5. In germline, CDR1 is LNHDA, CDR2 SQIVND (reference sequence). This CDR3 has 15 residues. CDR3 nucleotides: TGTGCCAGTAGTGACGACAGGGGGGCCTCCTACGAGCAGTACTTC. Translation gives CASSDDRGASYEQYF.

In DNA, the CDR3 is TGTGCCAGCAGCCAGGGGGCTAGCAATCAGCCCCAGCATTTT. Translation: CASSQGASNQPQHF. V and J are TRBV13 and TRBJ1-5; TRBD1 agrees at 8 bases. This CDR3 spans 14 amino acids. Germline V gene data show CDR1 as PRHDT and CDR2 as FYEKMQ (reference sequence). Trimming took 5 bases from V and 0 from J; bases not matched to a gene: 0.

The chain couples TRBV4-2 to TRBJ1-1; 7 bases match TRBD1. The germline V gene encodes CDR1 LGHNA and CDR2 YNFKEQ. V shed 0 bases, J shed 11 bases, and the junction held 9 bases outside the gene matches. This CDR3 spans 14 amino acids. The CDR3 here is CASSQEFRDSRAFF. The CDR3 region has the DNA TGTGCCAGCAGCCAAGAGTTCCGGGACAGTAGGGCTTTCTTT.

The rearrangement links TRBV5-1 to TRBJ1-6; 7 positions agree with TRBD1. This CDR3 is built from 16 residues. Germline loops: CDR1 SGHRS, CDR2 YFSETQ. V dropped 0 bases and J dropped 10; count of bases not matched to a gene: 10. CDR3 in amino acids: CASSLDPDRDGSPLHF. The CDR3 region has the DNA TGCGCCAGCAGCTTGGACCCCGACAGGGATGGATCACCCCTCCACTTT.

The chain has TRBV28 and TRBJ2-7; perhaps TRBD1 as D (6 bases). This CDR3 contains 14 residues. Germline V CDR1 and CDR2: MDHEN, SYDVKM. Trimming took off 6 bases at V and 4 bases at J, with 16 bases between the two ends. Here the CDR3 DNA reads TGTGCCAGCAGCCTTGAAGGGGGAGCGTACGAGCAGTACTTC. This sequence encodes CASSLEGGAYEQYF.

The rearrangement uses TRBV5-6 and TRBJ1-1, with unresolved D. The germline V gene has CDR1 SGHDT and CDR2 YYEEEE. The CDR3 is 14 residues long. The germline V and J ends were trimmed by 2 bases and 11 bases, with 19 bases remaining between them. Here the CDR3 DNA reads TGTGCCAGCAGCTTTTCCCCACTACCGTTTCGGGCTTTCTTT. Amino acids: CASSFSPLPFRAFF. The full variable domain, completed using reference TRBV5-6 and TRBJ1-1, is DAGVTQSPTHLIKTRGQQVTLRCSPKSGHDTVSWYQQALGQGPQFIFQYYEEEERQRGNFPDRFSGHQFPNYSSELNVNALLLGDSALYLCASSFSPLPFRAFFGQGTRLTVV.

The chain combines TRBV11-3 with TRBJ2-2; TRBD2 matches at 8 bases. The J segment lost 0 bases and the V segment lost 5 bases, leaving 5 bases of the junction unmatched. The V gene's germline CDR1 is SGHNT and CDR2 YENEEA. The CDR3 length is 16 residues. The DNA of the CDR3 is TGTGCCAGCAGCCCGAGCGGGGGACCGAACACCGGGGAGCTGTTTTTT. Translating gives CASSPSGGPNTGELFF.

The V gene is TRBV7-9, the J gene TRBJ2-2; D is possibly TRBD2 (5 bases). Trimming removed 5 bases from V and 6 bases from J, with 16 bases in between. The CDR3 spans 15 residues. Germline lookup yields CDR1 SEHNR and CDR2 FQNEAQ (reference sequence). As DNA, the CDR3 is TGTGCCAGCAGCCTAGGTATCATGGAGGCCGGGGAGCTGTTTTTT. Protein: CASSLGIMEAGELFF. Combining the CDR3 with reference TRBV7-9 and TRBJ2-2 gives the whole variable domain DTGVSQNPRHKITKRGQNVTFRCDPISEHNRLYWYRQTLGQGPEFLTYFQNEAQLEKSRLLSDRFSAERPKGSFSTLEIQRTEQGDSAMYLCASSLGIMEAGELFFGEGSRLTVL.

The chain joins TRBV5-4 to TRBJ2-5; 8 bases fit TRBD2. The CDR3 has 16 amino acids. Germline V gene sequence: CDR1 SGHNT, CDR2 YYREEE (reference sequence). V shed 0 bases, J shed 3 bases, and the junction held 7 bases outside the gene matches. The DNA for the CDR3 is TGTGCCAGCAGCTTGGCCGGGGGGGCCCCCGAAGAGACCCAGTACTTC. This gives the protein CASSLAGGAPEETQYF.

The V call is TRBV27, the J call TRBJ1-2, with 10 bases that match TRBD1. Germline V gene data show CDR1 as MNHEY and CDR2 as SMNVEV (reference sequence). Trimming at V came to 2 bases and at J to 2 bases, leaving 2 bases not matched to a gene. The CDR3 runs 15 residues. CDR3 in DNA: TGTGCCAGCAGTTTAGGGACAGGGGTAAACTATGGCTACACCTTC. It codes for CASSLGTGVNYGYTF.

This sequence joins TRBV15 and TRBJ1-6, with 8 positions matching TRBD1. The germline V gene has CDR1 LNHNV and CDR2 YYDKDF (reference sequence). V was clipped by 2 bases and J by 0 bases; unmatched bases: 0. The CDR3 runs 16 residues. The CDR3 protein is CATSRQGASYNSPLHF. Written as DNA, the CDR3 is TGTGCCACCAGCAGACAGGGGGCCTCCTATAATTCACCCCTCCACTTT.

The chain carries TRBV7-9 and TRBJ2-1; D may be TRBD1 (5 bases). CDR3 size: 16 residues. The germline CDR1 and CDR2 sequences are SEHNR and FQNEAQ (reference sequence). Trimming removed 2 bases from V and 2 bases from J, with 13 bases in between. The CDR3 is CASSLSVGAAYNEQFF. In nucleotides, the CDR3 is TGTGCCAGCAGCTTATCGGTAGGGGCCGCCTACAATGAGCAGTTCTTC.

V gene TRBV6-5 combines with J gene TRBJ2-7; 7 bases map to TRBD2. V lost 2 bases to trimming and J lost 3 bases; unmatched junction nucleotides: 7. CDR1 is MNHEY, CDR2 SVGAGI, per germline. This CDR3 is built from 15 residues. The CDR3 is CASSYMQGGSYEQYF. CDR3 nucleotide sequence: TGTGCCAGCAGTTACATGCAGGGCGGGAGCTACGAGCAGTACTTC.

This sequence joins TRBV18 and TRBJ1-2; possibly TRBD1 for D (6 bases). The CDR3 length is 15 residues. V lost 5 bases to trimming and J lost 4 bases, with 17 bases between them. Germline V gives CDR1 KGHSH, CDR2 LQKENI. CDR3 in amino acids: CASSRARTESYGYTF. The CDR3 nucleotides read TGTGCCAGCTCAAGAGCACGGACAGAATCCTATGGCTACACCTTC.

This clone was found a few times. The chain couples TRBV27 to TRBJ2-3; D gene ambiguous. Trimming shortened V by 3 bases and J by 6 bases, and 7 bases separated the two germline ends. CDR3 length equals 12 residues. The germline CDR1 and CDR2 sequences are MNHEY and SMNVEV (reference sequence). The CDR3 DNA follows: TGTGCCAGCAGTTTCCCGTTGGATACGCAGTATTTT. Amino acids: CASSFPLDTQYF.

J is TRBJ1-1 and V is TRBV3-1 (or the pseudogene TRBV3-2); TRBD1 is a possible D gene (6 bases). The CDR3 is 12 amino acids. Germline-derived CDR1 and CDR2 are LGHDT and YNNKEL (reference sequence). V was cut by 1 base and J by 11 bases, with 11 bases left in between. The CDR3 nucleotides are TGTGCCAGCAGCCAAGGTCAGGGGCAGGCTTTCTTT. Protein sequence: CASSQGQGQAFF.

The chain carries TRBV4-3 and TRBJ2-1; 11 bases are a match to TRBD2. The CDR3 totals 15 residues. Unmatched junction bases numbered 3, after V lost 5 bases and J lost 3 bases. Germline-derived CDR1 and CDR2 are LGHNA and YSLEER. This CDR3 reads CASSKLAGDYNEQFF. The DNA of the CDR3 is TGCGCCAGCAGCAAACTAGCGGGGGACTACAATGAGCAGTTCTTC.

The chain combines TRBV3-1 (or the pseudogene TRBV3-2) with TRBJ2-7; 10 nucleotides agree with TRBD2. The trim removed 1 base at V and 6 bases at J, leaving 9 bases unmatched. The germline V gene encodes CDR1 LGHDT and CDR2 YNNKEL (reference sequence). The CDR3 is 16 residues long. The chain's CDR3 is CASSQAQSGGAVEQYF. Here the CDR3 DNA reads TGTGCCAGCAGCCAAGCGCAAAGCGGGGGGGCCGTCGAGCAGTACTTC.

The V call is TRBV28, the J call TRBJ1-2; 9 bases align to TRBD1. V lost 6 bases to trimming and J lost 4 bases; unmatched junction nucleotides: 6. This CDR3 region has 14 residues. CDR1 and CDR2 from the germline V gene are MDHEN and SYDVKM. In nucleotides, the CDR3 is TGTGCCAGCAGCTCCGGGACAGGGACCTATGGCTACACCTTC. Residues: CASSSGTGTYGYTF.

The CDR3 here is CASSVGGLGELFF. Here the CDR3 DNA reads TGTGCCAGCAGTGTCGGGGGGCTCGGGGAGCTGTTTTTT. The rearrangement uses TRBV27 and TRBJ2-2; maybe TRBD2 (7 bases). Germline CDR1 and CDR2: MNHEY and SMNVEV (reference sequence). The ends were cut back, 5 bases at V and 7 bases at J, with 11 bases in the middle. The CDR3 has 13 amino acids.

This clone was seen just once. CDR3 nucleotides: TGTGCCAGCTCACCACCGCGGCCTACGCAAGAGACCCAGTACTTC. This translates into CASSPPRPTQETQYF. The chain is built from TRBV18 and TRBJ2-5; D remains unclear. This CDR3 has 15 amino acids. With 0 bases removed from V and 2 bases from J, the gap between germline ends came to 10 bases. Per germline, CDR1 KGHSH and CDR2 LQKENI.

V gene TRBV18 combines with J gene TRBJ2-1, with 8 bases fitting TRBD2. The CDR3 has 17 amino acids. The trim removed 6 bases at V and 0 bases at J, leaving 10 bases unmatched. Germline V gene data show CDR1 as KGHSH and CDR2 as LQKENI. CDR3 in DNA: TGTGCCAGCTCCTCCACCCGGGGGGGGAGCTCCTACAATGAGCAGTTCTTC. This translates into CASSSTRGGSSYNEQFF.